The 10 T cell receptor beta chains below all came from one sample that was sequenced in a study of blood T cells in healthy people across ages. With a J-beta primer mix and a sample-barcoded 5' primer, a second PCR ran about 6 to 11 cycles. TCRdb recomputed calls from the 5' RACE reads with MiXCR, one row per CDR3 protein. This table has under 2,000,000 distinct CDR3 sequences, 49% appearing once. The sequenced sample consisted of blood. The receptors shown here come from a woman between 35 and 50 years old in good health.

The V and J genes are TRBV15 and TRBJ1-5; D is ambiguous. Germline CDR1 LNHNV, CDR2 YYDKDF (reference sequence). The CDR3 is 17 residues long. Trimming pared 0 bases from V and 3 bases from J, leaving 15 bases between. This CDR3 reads CATSRDGVRRSNQPQHF. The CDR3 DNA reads TGTGCCACCAGCAGAGATGGGGTCAGGAGGTCCAATCAGCCCCAGCATTTT.

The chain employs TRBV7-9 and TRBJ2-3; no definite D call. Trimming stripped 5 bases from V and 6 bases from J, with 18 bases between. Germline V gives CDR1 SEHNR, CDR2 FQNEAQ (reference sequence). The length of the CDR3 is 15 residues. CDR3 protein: CASSIGLISVDTQYF. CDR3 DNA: TGTGCCAGCAGCATCGGTCTGATTTCGGTGGATACGCAGTATTTT.

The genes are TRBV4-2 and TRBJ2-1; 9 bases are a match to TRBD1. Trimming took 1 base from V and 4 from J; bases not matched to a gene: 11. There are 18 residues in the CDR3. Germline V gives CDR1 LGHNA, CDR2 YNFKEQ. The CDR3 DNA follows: TGTGCCAGCAGCCAAGGTGGCCGACAGGGGGTAGAGTACAATGAGCAGTTCTTC. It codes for CASSQGGRQGVEYNEQFF.

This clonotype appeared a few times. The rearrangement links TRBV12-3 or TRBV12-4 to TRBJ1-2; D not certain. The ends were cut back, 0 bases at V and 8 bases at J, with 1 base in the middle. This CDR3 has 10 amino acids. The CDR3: CASSLAGYTF. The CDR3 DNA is TGTGCCAGCAGTTTAGCCGGCTACACCTTC.

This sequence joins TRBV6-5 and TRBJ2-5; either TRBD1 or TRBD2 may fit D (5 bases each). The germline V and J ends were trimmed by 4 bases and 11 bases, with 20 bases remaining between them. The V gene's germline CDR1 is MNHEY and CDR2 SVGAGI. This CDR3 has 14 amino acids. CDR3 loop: CASSSQAGPWEQYF. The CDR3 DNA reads TGTGCCAGCAGTTCGCAGGCAGGGCCGTGGGAGCAGTACTTC.

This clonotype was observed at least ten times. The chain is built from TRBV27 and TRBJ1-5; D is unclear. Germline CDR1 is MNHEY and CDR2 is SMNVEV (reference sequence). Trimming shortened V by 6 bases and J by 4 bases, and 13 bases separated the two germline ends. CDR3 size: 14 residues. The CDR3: CASSPGGGNQPQHF. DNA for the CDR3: TGTGCCAGCAGCCCGGGTGGAGGGAATCAGCCCCAGCATTTT.

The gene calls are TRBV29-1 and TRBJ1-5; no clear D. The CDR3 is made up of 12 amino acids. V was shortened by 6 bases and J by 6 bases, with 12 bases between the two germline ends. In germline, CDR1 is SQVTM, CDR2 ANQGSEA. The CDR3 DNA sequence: TGCAGCGTACGTGAAGGGAGTCAGCCCCAGCATTTT. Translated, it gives CSVREGSQPQHF.

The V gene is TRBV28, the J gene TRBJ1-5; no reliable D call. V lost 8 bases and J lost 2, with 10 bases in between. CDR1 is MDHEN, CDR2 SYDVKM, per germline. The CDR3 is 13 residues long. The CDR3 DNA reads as TGTGCCAGCCATGCCGGGCGCAATCAGCCCCAGCATTTT. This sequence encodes CASHAGRNQPQHF.

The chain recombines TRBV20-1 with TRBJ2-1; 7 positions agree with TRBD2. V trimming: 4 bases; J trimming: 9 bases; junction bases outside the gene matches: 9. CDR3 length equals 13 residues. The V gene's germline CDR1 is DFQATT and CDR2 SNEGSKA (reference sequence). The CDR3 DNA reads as TGCAGTGCTACGAGACTAGCAGTAGGTGAGCAGTTCTTC. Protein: CSATRLAVGEQFF.

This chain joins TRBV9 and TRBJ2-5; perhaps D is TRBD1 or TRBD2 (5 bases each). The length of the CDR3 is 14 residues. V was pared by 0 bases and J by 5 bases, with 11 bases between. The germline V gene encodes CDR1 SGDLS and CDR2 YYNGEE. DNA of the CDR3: TGTGCCAGCAGCGTAGAGGGGACGGGGGAGACCCAGTACTTC. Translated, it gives CASSVEGTGETQYF.